The 3 T cell receptor beta chains presented below share a single source sample, sequenced in a study of radiotherapy plus CTLA-4 blockade in lung cancer. Some clones are missing from TCRdb's copy, which holds only in-frame ones; the method was immunoSEQ multiplex PCR. This table has 45,000 or so clones, roughly four fifths appearing once. Sequenced here: peripheral blood, sampled from a patient treated with radiotherapy plus ipilimumab. These receptors originate from a human donor with non-small cell lung cancer who had stable disease on radiotherapy plus ipilimumab.

V usage is TRBV7-9 and J usage is TRBJ2-1; 7 nucleotides match TRBD1. CDR1 SEHNR and CDR2 FQNEAQ come from the germline V gene (reference sequence). V lost 5 bases to trimming and J lost 7 bases; unmatched junction nucleotides: 5. The CDR3 totals 13 residues. CDR3 sequence: CASSHQQGNEQFF. The CDR3 DNA reads as TGTGCCAGCAGCCATCAACAGGGGAATGAGCAGTTCTTC. Looking up the rest from reference TRBV7-9 and TRBJ2-1 gives the full variable domain: DTGVSQNPRHKITKRGQNVTFRCDPISEHNRLYWYRQTLGQGPEFLTYFQNEAQLEKSRLLSDRFSAERPKGSFSTLEIQRTEQGDSAMYLCASSHQQGNEQFFGPGTRLTVL.

The J gene is TRBJ2-1, the V gene TRBV5-1; 7 nucleotides line up with TRBD1. This CDR3 region has 15 residues. The V segment lost 0 bases and the J segment 6 bases; nucleotides outside the gene matches: 6. Germline values: CDR1 SGHRS, CDR2 YFSETQ. CDR3 protein: CASSLEGGTTNEQFF. Here the CDR3 DNA reads TGCGCCAGCAGCTTGGAAGGGGGCACTACCAATGAGCAGTTCTTC.

The chain combines TRBV6-5 with TRBJ1-5; 11 nucleotides align to TRBD1. There are 16 residues in the CDR3. Germline CDR1 and CDR2: MNHEY and SVGAGI. Unmatched junction bases numbered 7, after V lost 4 bases and J lost 5 bases. CDR3 protein: CASSSTWTGGHQPQHF. Written as DNA, the CDR3 is TGTGCCAGCAGTTCTACCTGGACAGGGGGCCATCAGCCCCAGCATTTT.